The 8 T cell receptor beta chains listed next were all sequenced from one sample in a study of cytomegalovirus exposure and HLA in healthy donors (dated by TCRdb to 2015 to 2018). The library relied on the immunoSEQ multiplex PCR assay. A mixture of 60 forward primers for TCR Vbeta segments and 13 reverse primers for TCR Jbeta segments was used in the multiplex PCR. Here the immuneACCESS table is served through TCRdb, limited to in-frame sequences with V and J called. Missing clones are a known gap in these copies; in checked studies unresolved V genes cover under half, and the rest lacks a known reason. In this sample the table shows 130,000 or so clones, more than 80% of which occur a single time. Jointly, the top ten make up about 7% of the sample. The specimen was PBMCs. These receptors all stem from a woman aged 25-40 years in good health and CMV-seropositive.

The rearrangement uses TRBV5-1 and TRBJ2-1, with 9 bases aligning to TRBD1. The germline V gene encodes CDR1 SGHRS and CDR2 YFSETQ. CDR3 length equals 14 residues. With V trimmed by 6 bases and J by 2 bases, 3 bases remained unmatched. This CDR3 is CASTRDRAYNEQFF. CDR3 nucleotide sequence: TGCGCCAGCACTCGGGACAGGGCCTACAATGAGCAGTTCTTC.

CDR3 nucleotide sequence: TGCGCCAGCAGCCAAGTTACAGACGCTAACTATGGCTACACCTTC. Amino acids: CASSQVTDANYGYTF. The V and J genes are TRBV4-1 and TRBJ1-2; D not resolved. Germline V lookup: CDR1 MGHRA, CDR2 YSYEKL. The CDR3 covers 15 residues. Trimming shortened V by 1 base and J by 0 bases, and 9 bases separated the two germline ends.

This chain links TRBV2 with TRBJ2-7, with a weak D call TRBD1 (7 bases). CDR3 length: 11 amino acids. The V and J ends lost 7 bases and 5 bases respectively, with 9 bases between them. Germline CDR1 is SNHLY and CDR2 is FYNNEI. CDR3 residues: CASTGGNEQYF. DNA for the CDR3: TGTGCCAGCACAGGGGGGAACGAGCAGTACTTC.

V and J are TRBV6-5 and TRBJ1-1, with D unclear. V dropped 7 bases and J dropped 0 bases, with 12 bases sitting between them. Per germline, CDR1 MNHEY and CDR2 SVGAGI. CDR3 length: 14 residues. The CDR3 protein is CASTSRNMNTEAFF. CDR3 DNA: TGTGCCAGCACCTCCAGGAACATGAACACTGAAGCTTTCTTT.

The rearrangement links TRBV7-3 to TRBJ2-3, with D maybe TRBD2 (6 bases). The germline V gene encodes CDR1 SGHTA and CDR2 FQGTGA. Trimming stripped 6 bases from V and 2 bases from J, with 24 bases between. The CDR3 contains 18 residues. CDR3 sequence: CASSPSPTGDLFTDTQYF. The CDR3 region has the DNA TGTGCCAGCAGTCCCAGCCCGACGGGAGACCTATTCACAGATACGCAGTATTTT.

The rearrangement joins TRBV6-5 to TRBJ2-1, with 9 bases aligning to TRBD1. V was clipped by 5 bases and J by 9 bases; unmatched bases: 11. The CDR3 runs to 15 residues. Germline values: CDR1 MNHEY, CDR2 SVGAGI. The CDR3 is CASSLTGQGFSEQFF. The DNA of the CDR3 is TGTGCCAGCAGTCTAACGGGACAGGGATTCTCTGAGCAGTTCTTC.

The V and J genes are TRBV10-3 and TRBJ2-3; 9 positions agree with TRBD1. Germline V lookup: CDR1 ENHRY, CDR2 SYGVKD. V dropped 4 bases and J dropped 5; count of bases not matched to a gene: 7. The length of the CDR3 is 15 residues. CDR3 protein: CAISGQGDKVDTQYF. DNA of the CDR3: TGTGCCATCAGTGGACAGGGGGATAAGGTAGATACGCAGTATTTT.

The chain is built from TRBV4-1 and TRBJ1-6; D is unresolved. Trimming shortened V by 1 base and J by 5 bases, and 24 bases separated the two germline ends. The CDR3 consists of 20 residues. The V gene's germline CDR1 is MGHRA and CDR2 YSYEKL. Here the CDR3 reads CASSQVIRPTGRWDNSPLHF. The CDR3 nucleotides are TGCGCCAGCAGCCAAGTCATTAGGCCCACGGGAAGGTGGGATAATTCACCCCTCCACTTT.